One and the same sample provided the 18 T cell receptor beta chains below, sequenced in a study of blood T cell repertoires in COVID-19. Generated by immunoSEQ multiplex PCR, the TCRdb table keeps only in-frame clones and is missing some. In the table there are more than 200,000 clones, 87% of which are singletons. The specimen was PBMCs or T cells enriched from blood (not recorded which). These receptors all stem from a woman in her 30s with acute COVID-19.

This chain connects TRBV6-5 to TRBJ1-1, with D perhaps TRBD1 (6 bases). The CDR3 spans 11 residues. Looked up from germline, CDR1 is MNHEY and CDR2 is SVGAGI. The V gene lost 6 bases and the J gene lost 9 bases, with 11 bases spanning the gap. This chain's CDR3 is CASRYTGKAFF. The DNA for the CDR3 is TGTGCCAGCAGATATACAGGGAAAGCTTTCTTT.

The chain combines TRBV28 with TRBJ1-2; D not certain. Germline V gene data show CDR1 as MDHEN and CDR2 as SYDVKM. Trimming took off 6 bases at V and 6 bases at J, with 8 bases between the two ends. This CDR3 region has 11 residues. CDR3 sequence: CASSWLDGYTF. The CDR3 nucleotides read TGTGCCAGCAGCTGGCTAGATGGCTACACCTTC.

This chain connects TRBV28 to TRBJ1-3; 9 nucleotides align to TRBD1. This CDR3 has 14 residues. Looked up from germline, CDR1 is MDHEN and CDR2 is SYDVKM. Trimming at V came to 4 bases and at J to 5 bases, leaving 3 bases not matched to a gene. CDR3 amino acids: CASSSGQGRNTIYF. CDR3 bases: TGTGCCAGCAGTTCGGGACAGGGTCGAAACACCATATATTTT.

The rearrangement joins TRBV30 to TRBJ1-1, with D unclear. Germline loops: CDR1 GTSNPN, CDR2 SVGIG (reference sequence). The CDR3 has 17 amino acids. V lost 0 bases and J lost 0, with 17 bases in between. This CDR3 is CAWSVEGAVSMNTEAFF. The CDR3 DNA follows: TGTGCCTGGAGTGTAGAGGGCGCAGTTTCTATGAACACTGAAGCTTTCTTT. The full variable domain, its missing parts supplied by reference TRBV30 and TRBJ1-1, is SQTIHQWPATLVQPVGSPLSLECTVEGTSNPNLYWYRQAAGRGLQLLFYSVGIGQISSEVPQNLSASRPQDRQFILSSKKLLLSDSGFYLCAWSVEGAVSMNTEAFFGQGTRLTVV.

V gene TRBV9 combines with J gene TRBJ1-3, with TRBD1 matching over 7 bases. The length of the CDR3 is 19 residues. From germline, CDR1 is SGDLS and CDR2 YYNGEE. Trimming removed 3 bases from V and 2 bases from J; junction bases left unmatched: 17. This CDR3 is CASSEGGQMILNPGNTIYF. In nucleotides, the CDR3 is TGTGCCAGCAGCGAGGGGGGACAGATGATATTAAATCCTGGAAACACCATATATTTT.

The rearrangement links TRBV7-3 to TRBJ2-1, with TRBD2 matching over 8 bases. V shed 8 bases and J 4 bases; nucleotides not matched to a gene: 13. The CDR3 runs 16 residues. Germline V CDR1 and CDR2: SGHTA, FQGTGA. In nucleotides, the CDR3 is TGTGCCAGCCACCCAATAGCGGGGCAAAATTACAATGAGCAGTTCTTC. Protein sequence: CASHPIAGQNYNEQFF.

The chain is built from TRBV5-6 and TRBJ1-6; possible D gene TRBD1, 6 bases. This CDR3 contains 14 residues. The V and J ends lost 3 bases and 6 bases respectively, with 10 bases between them. The V gene's germline CDR1 is SGHDT and CDR2 YYEEEE. The DNA of the CDR3 is TGTGCCAGCAGCTCAGGACAGATTAATTCACCCCTCCACTTT. This translates into CASSSGQINSPLHF.

V gene TRBV5-4 combines with J gene TRBJ2-7; 10 nucleotides match TRBD2. There are 16 residues in the CDR3. V gave up 0 bases and J gave up 6 bases; unmatched junction bases: 9. CDR1 is SGHNT, CDR2 YYREEE, per germline (reference sequence). CDR3 DNA: TGTGCCAGCAGCTTGGCCCAAAGCGGGAGGGCCGCCGAGCAGTACTTC. Protein: CASSLAQSGRAAEQYF.

This chain links TRBV21-1 with TRBJ2-7; the table's D call, TRBD2, was not checked against the DNA. TRBV21-1 is given as a pseudogene. The CDR3 runs 16 residues. CDR3 amino acids: CASSASGGTSDYEQYF. The CDR3 DNA reads as TGTGCCAGCAGCGCCTCGGGGGGGACTAGCGACTACGAGCAGTACTTC.

V is TRBV20-1 and J is TRBJ1-1, with 7 bases aligning to TRBD1. This CDR3 region has 10 residues. Germline loops: CDR1 DFQATT, CDR2 SNEGSKA (reference sequence). V lost 6 bases, J lost 11 bases, and 6 bases stayed unmatched. The CDR3 sequence is CSARQGVAFF. Written as DNA, the CDR3 is TGCAGTGCCCGACAGGGTGTGGCTTTCTTT.

The CDR3 DNA reads as TGTGCCAGCAGTGAAGCGGGACTAGCGGAATACAATGAGCAGTTCTTC. Translated, it gives CASSEAGLAEYNEQFF. The chain uses TRBV2 and TRBJ2-1, with 11 bases matching TRBD2. There are 16 residues in the CDR3. V lost 0 bases and J lost 4; bases outside the gene matches: 2. The germline V gene encodes CDR1 SNHLY and CDR2 FYNNEI.

The chain links TRBV4-1 to TRBJ2-1; 12 positions agree with TRBD2. The junction had 10 bases not matched to a gene; V was cut back by 7 bases and J by 9 bases. The CDR3 covers 15 residues. In germline, CDR1 is MGHRA, CDR2 YSYEKL. The CDR3 is CASTRTSGNLREQFF. CDR3 DNA: TGCGCCAGCACCAGGACTAGCGGGAATTTACGTGAGCAGTTCTTC.

This clone was counted once. V is TRBV5-8 and J is TRBJ1-5; the match to TRBD1 covers 9 bases. The V gene's germline CDR1 is SGHTS and CDR2 YDEGEE. The CDR3 runs to 16 residues. Trimming cost V 0 bases and J 3 bases; bases outside gene matches: 4. CDR3 protein: CASSLGWDRVNQPQHF. The CDR3, as DNA: TGTGCCAGCAGCTTGGGGTGGGACAGGGTCAATCAGCCCCAGCATTTT.

In DNA form, the CDR3 reads TGTGCCAGCAGCTTATACCGGGGTCTATCACAGAACCCGTCACCCCTCCACTTT. It is translated as CASSLYRGLSQNPSPLHF. V gene TRBV7-8 combines with J gene TRBJ1-6; no definite D call. Germline CDR1 and CDR2: SGHVS and FQNEAQ. The CDR3 loop spans 18 amino acids. Trimming took off 2 bases at V and 10 bases at J, with 24 bases between the two ends.

This clone appeared a single time. The CDR3 spells CASSFAGGRRELFF. CDR3 coding DNA: TGTGCCAGCAGTTTCGCTGGCGGGAGGCGGGAGCTGTTTTTT. The V gene is TRBV28, the J gene TRBJ2-2; TRBD2 matches at 8 bases. Germline loops: CDR1 MDHEN, CDR2 SYDVKM. The CDR3 loop spans 14 amino acids. V was clipped by 3 bases and J by 9 bases; unmatched bases: 6.

The chain uses TRBV18 and TRBJ2-2; the D is unclear. Trimming took off 2 bases at V and 5 bases at J, with 12 bases between the two ends. CDR3 length equals 15 residues. The germline V gene encodes CDR1 KGHSH and CDR2 LQKENI. Here the CDR3 DNA reads TGTGCCAGCTCACCAGTTGAACAGAGAACCGGGGAGCTGTTTTTT. Its protein product is CASSPVEQRTGELFF.

Only one count was recorded for this clone. This chain connects TRBV6-5 to TRBJ2-1; D perhaps matches TRBD1 (6 bases). V was cut by 2 bases and J by 7 bases, with 15 bases left in between. The CDR3 runs 15 residues. Germline V lookup: CDR1 MNHEY, CDR2 SVGAGI. The CDR3 nucleotides read TGTGCCAGCAGTTACCTACTCCCAACAGGGAATGAGCAGTTCTTC. This encodes CASSYLLPTGNEQFF.

V usage is TRBV7-9 and J usage is TRBJ1-2, with 7 nucleotides matching TRBD1. This CDR3 contains 17 residues. CDR1 and CDR2 from the germline V gene are SEHNR and FQNEAQ (reference sequence). The V and J ends lost 5 bases and 0 bases, in that order; junction bases with no gene match: 12. The CDR3 DNA reads as TGTGCCAGCAGCATATTATCCGGGACAGATACTAACTATGGCTACACCTTC. This translates into CASSILSGTDTNYGYTF.